This TCR beta chain was recorded in a study of blood T cells in healthy people across ages. Study-level points and caveats: Leaving the PBMCs unsorted stopped any conclusive comparison of naive versus antigen-experienced cells.

To note about this clonotype: Its matching antigen is unknown.

All donors came from Russia, were Caucasian and healthy, and spanned ages roughly 6 to 95. At least 7 million PBMCs were isolated per sample. With a J-beta primer mix and a sample-barcoded 5' primer, a second PCR ran about 6 to 11 cycles. With 12 random nucleotides, a template-switch adaptor tagged each individual cDNA molecule. TCRdb re-called the 5' RACE reads through MiXCR, storing one row per CDR3 protein. Among over a million distinct CDR3 sequences, approximately 60% were seen once, and the ten largest hold about 6.7%. This CDR3 comprises 14 residues. Germline-derived CDR1 and CDR2 are DFQATT and SNEGSKA (reference sequence). Trimming cost V 5 bases and J 7 bases; bases outside gene matches: 8.

The specimen sequenced was blood. The J gene is TRBJ2-1, the V gene TRBV20-1, with 10 bases aligning to TRBD2. The TCR was taken from a man between 18 and 35 years old in good health. This CDR3 is CSASVSGGRNEQFF. In DNA form, the CDR3 reads TGCAGTGCTTCCGTTAGCGGGGGGCGGAATGAGCAGTTCTTC.